Below, one T cell receptor beta chain is given with its context. Original methodology: For nucleated cells, counts were estimated from reference gene primer amplification. Assay: immunoSEQ multiplex PCR; the TCRdb copy retains only in-frame clones and omits some. V, J and clone size are taken as reported in that table, and D and trimming were inferred from the DNA itself. The sample lists approximately 210,000 clones, roughly four fifths occurring once. The data were obtained in a study of blood T cell repertoires in COVID-19. Study summary: Specimens from acute and convalescent COVID-19 originated in the United States, Italy and Spain.

Germline-derived CDR1 and CDR2 are LNHDA and SQIVND (reference sequence). Trimming took off 5 bases at V and 1 base at J, with 6 bases between the two ends. CDR3 length: 14 residues. This receptor was taken from a woman aged 40-49 years with acute or convalescent COVID-19. Sequences were obtained from peripheral blood. This chain uses TRBV19 with TRBJ1-6; D gene uncertain. Here the CDR3 reads CASSPGSYNSPLHF. CDR3 nucleotides: TGTGCCAGTAGTCCGGGTTCCTATAATTCACCCCTCCACTTT. Variable domain in full (rest from reference TRBV19 and TRBJ1-6): DGGITQSPKYLFRKEGQNVTLSCEQNLNHDAMYWYRQDPGQGLRLIYYSQIVNDFQKGDIAEGYSVSREKKESFPLTVTSAQKNPTAFYLCASSPGSYNSPLHFGNGTRLTVT.